Sequencing of this TCR beta chain was carried out in a study of blood T cell repertoires in COVID-19. Study-wide context: PBMCs, B-cell-depleted T cells, or T cells were the source of the cDNA or gDNA that made up the material.

Methods used by the authors: Counts of nucleated cells, estimated from reference gene primer amplification, were obtained. Clones were sequenced by immunoSEQ multiplex PCR, and TCRdb holds only the in-frame ones, with some missing. V and J calls and clone size are as listed in that table; D and trimming were resolved from the DNA. Here the sample spans 90,000 or so clones, 89% being singletons. CDR3 length: 16 amino acids. CDR1 is LNHDA, CDR2 SQIVND, per germline (reference sequence). V lost 4 bases, J lost 2 bases, and 9 bases stayed unmatched. This clone has a single count. This sequence was found in a woman aged 70-85 years with acute or convalescent COVID-19. The chain recombines TRBV19 with TRBJ2-3; 7 bases line up with TRBD1. The sequenced sample consisted of peripheral blood. As DNA, the CDR3 is TGTGCCAGTAGTACCGTGACAGGGCGCCACACAGATACGCAGTATTTT. It yields the protein CASSTVTGRHTDTQYF.